The table lists the clone carrying this TCR beta chain with a few counts. As yet, its antigen is unknown. The data belong to a study of radiotherapy plus CTLA-4 blockade in lung cancer. Study context: Objective responses were seen in 18% of patients, disease control in more than 30%. Study-level points and caveats: Blood TCR clones of tumor origin expanded after radiotherapy plus ipilimumab.

The assay was immunoSEQ multiplex PCR, and TCRdb's table has in-frame clones only and misses some. The sample has 60,000 to 70,000 clones, roughly 78% seen once; the top ten hold roughly 10%. Each patient with chemo-refractory metastatic non-small-cell lung cancer was treated with focal radiation plus CTLA-4 blockade using ipilimumab. Germline V lookup: CDR1 SGHNT, CDR2 YYREEE (reference sequence). The CDR3 has 18 amino acids. Trimming took 4 bases from V and 2 from J, leaving 19 bases between them. The sequence was collected from a human donor with non-small cell lung cancer who had a complete response to radiotherapy plus ipilimumab. The chain carries TRBV5-4 and TRBJ2-6, with D perhaps matching TRBD1 (6 bases). The material sequenced was peripheral blood, taken from a patient treated with radiotherapy plus ipilimumab. The chain's CDR3 is CASSAPLQGSTGANVLTF. The CDR3 nucleotides are TGTGCCAGCAGCGCCCCCTTACAGGGATCAACTGGGGCCAACGTCCTGACTTTC.